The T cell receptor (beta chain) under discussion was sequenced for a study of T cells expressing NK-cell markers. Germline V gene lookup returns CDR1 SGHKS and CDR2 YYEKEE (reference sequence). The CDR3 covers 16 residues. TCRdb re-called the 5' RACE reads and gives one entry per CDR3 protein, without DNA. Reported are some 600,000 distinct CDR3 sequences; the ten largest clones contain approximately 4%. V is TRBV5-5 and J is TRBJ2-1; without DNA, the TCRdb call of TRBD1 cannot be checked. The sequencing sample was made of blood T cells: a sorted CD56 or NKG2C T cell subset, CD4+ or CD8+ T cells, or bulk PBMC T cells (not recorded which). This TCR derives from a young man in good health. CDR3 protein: CASSLAFQGAYNEQFF.